A single sample gave rise to the 27 T cell receptor beta chains below, sequenced in a study of vaccination effects on CD4 cells after COVID-19. TCRdb's copy holds only in-frame clones and misses some; the assay was immunoSEQ multiplex PCR. The sample has about 70,000 clones; around 70% are singletons. Their recognized antigens are unknown. Expansion with viral peptide pools was applied to antigen-specific CD4+ T cells by the ViraFEST assay prior to sequencing. Cells that had been cultured for nine to eleven days were the source of isolated CD4+ T cells. This person caught SARS-CoV-2 sometime from March to December 2020, and PCR testing confirmed the infection. Specimen: CD4+ T cells from PBMCs cultured with HIV peptides, collected before COVID-19 vaccination. Specified subset: HIV-1 Nef peptide pool negative control/reference culture. These receptors originate from a human donor who had a prior SARS-CoV-2 infection.

The chain is built from TRBV5-1 and TRBJ2-2, with D maybe TRBD2 (7 bases). The CDR3 consists of 16 residues. Germline CDR1 and CDR2: SGHRS and YFSETQ. V lost 4 bases to trimming and J lost 4 bases, with 17 bases between them. CDR3 residues: CASSRGGIGSTGELFF. In nucleotides, the CDR3 is TGCGCCAGCAGCAGGGGGGGGATTGGAAGCACCGGGGAGCTGTTTTTT.

This clone has just a few counts. CDR3 nucleotide sequence: TGCGCCAGCAGCCCGTTAGACCGCGCCGGGGAGCTGTTTTTT. This gives the protein CASSPLDRAGELFF. The chain employs TRBV5-1 and TRBJ2-2; D gene uncertain. Germline V CDR1 and CDR2: SGHRS, YFSETQ. The CDR3 totals 14 residues. Trimming removed 4 bases at V and 6 bases at J, with 13 bases between.

The J gene is TRBJ2-1, the V gene TRBV14; 8 bases fit TRBD2. With 4 bases clipped from V and 12 bases from J, the junction kept 5 bases outside the gene matches. Germline V lookup: CDR1 SGHDN, CDR2 FVKESK. There are 12 residues in the CDR3. As DNA, the CDR3 is TGTGCCAGCAGCCCCGGACTAGCTCGGCAGTTCTTC. This codes for CASSPGLARQFF.

V and J are TRBV4-3 and TRBJ2-1; 11 nucleotides agree with TRBD2. Trimming cost V 3 bases and J 8 bases; bases outside gene matches: 6. Germline loops: CDR1 LGHNA, CDR2 YSLEER. The CDR3 length is 15 residues. CDR3 in amino acids: CASSHVAGGPHEQFF. CDR3 coding DNA: TGCGCCAGCAGCCATGTAGCGGGAGGGCCCCATGAGCAGTTCTTC.

The rearrangement joins TRBV29-1 to TRBJ1-1; D is unclear. Per germline, CDR1 SQVTM and CDR2 ANQGSEA. CDR3 size: 11 residues. Trimming took 3 bases from V and 6 from J, leaving 8 bases between them. The CDR3 reads CSVDIVPEAFF. In DNA, the CDR3 is TGCAGCGTTGACATTGTCCCTGAAGCTTTCTTT.

This clone was seen only once. The V call is TRBV2, the J call TRBJ1-2; 7 bases agree with TRBD1. The CDR3 loop spans 13 amino acids. In germline, CDR1 is SNHLY, CDR2 FYNNEI. V dropped 0 bases and J dropped 9; count of bases not matched to a gene: 4. CDR3 loop: CASSEAEGQSYTF. In nucleotides, the CDR3 is TGTGCCAGCAGTGAAGCGGAGGGACAGAGCTACACCTTC.

This chain connects TRBV9 to TRBJ2-1, with 7 bases that match TRBD2. In germline, CDR1 is SGDLS, CDR2 YYNGEE. There are 13 residues in the CDR3. Unmatched junction bases numbered 4, after V lost 0 bases and J lost 10 bases. The CDR3 sequence is CASSVVSSGEQFF. The CDR3 DNA reads TGTGCCAGCAGCGTAGTGAGTAGCGGGGAGCAGTTCTTC.

The sample holds one count of this clone. This chain connects TRBV11-2 to TRBJ2-2; D is unclear. Germline loops: CDR1 SGHAT, CDR2 FQNNGV. CDR3 length: 15 amino acids. The germline V and J ends were trimmed by 4 bases and 4 bases, with 13 bases remaining between them. The CDR3: CASSSRGDLTGELFF. As DNA, the CDR3 is TGTGCCAGCAGCTCACGTGGGGATCTCACCGGGGAGCTGTTTTTT.

This clone has more than one count but fewer than ten. The J gene is TRBJ2-2, the V gene TRBV5-1; D is possibly TRBD1 (5 bases). Germline V lookup: CDR1 SGHRS, CDR2 YFSETQ. With 0 bases removed from V and 1 base from J, the gap between germline ends came to 10 bases. This CDR3 region has 16 residues. The CDR3 here is CASSLESGMNTGELFF. The CDR3 bases are TGCGCCAGCAGCTTGGAGTCAGGGATGAACACCGGGGAGCTGTTTTTT.

The CDR3 protein is CASSPRVRTGGETQYF. CDR3 nucleotide sequence: TGTGCCAGCTCACCACGAGTCCGGACGGGGGGGGAGACCCAGTACTTC. The V and J genes are TRBV18 and TRBJ2-5; the match to TRBD2 covers 8 bases. The CDR3 runs to 16 residues. Germline CDR1 and CDR2: KGHSH and LQKENI. J lost 5 bases, V lost 1 base, and 9 bases had no gene match. The full variable domain, its missing parts supplied by reference TRBV18 and TRBJ2-5, is NAGVMQNPRHLVRRRGQEARLRCSPMKGHSHVYWYRQLPEEGLKFMVYLQKENIIDESGMPKERFSAEFPKEGPSILRIQQVVRGDSAAYFCASSPRVRTGGETQYFGPGTRLLVL.

The chain uses TRBV19 and TRBJ1-1; no reliable D call. The V gene's germline CDR1 is LNHDA and CDR2 SQIVND (reference sequence). The CDR3 length is 13 residues. Trimming removed 3 bases from V and 0 bases from J, with 5 bases in between. The CDR3 DNA follows: TGTGCCAGTAGTATTAGACTGAACACTGAAGCTTTCTTT. It codes for CASSIRLNTEAFF.

Note on this clone: At one of its ends the junction is not consistent with the germline gene, which may arise from a read error. V is TRBV23-1 and J is TRBJ1-4; 8 bases map to TRBD1. TRBV23-1 is flagged as an ORF with uncertain function. The CDR3 runs 15 residues. The CDR3: CASSQSGTGHEKLCF. The CDR3 nucleotides are TGCGCCAGCAGTCAATCAGGGACAGGACATGAAAAACTGTGTTTT.

This clone was observed once. V gene TRBV5-4 combines with J gene TRBJ2-3; 7 positions agree with TRBD2. Trimming took 0 bases from V and 2 from J; bases not matched to a gene: 3. Germline V gene lookup returns CDR1 SGHNT and CDR2 YYREEE (reference sequence). The CDR3 consists of 15 residues. The CDR3 DNA sequence: TGTGCCAGCAGCTTGGAGCTAGCGGCCACAGATACGCAGTATTTT. Its protein product is CASSLELAATDTQYF.

The V call is TRBV19, the J call TRBJ2-7; D remains unclear. V was shortened by 7 bases and J by 2 bases, with 12 bases between the two germline ends. The CDR3 runs to 13 residues. Germline V lookup: CDR1 LNHDA, CDR2 SQIVND (reference sequence). In DNA, the CDR3 is TGTGCCAGTAAATACGGGCCGACCTACGAGCAGTACTTC. Amino acids: CASKYGPTYEQYF.

In DNA, the CDR3 is TGTGCCAGTAGTCACCCCCGAGGAGGGGGTGCTGAAGCTTTCTTT. Translation gives CASSHPRGGGAEAFF. The chain uses TRBV19 and TRBJ1-1; maybe TRBD1 (6 bases). V gave up 5 bases and J gave up 6 bases, with 19 bases separating them. The CDR3 has 15 residues. Germline V lookup: CDR1 LNHDA, CDR2 SQIVND (reference sequence).

The chain joins TRBV5-4 to TRBJ2-5; TRBD1 aligns across 7 bases. The junction had 7 bases not matched to a gene; V was cut back by 3 bases and J by 5 bases. The CDR3 extends over 14 amino acids. The V gene's germline CDR1 is SGHNT and CDR2 YYREEE (reference sequence). The CDR3 loop reads CASSSNRGWETQYF. The CDR3 coding sequence is TGTGCCAGCAGCTCTAACAGGGGATGGGAGACCCAGTACTTC.

The chain uses TRBV3-1 (or the pseudogene TRBV3-2) and TRBJ2-4; weak D call: TRBD2 (7 bases). V gave up 4 bases and J gave up 0 bases, with 16 bases separating them. Germline V gene data show CDR1 as LGHDT and CDR2 as YNNKEL (reference sequence). The CDR3 has 17 residues. The CDR3 nucleotides are TGTGCCAGCAGCCCCAGAGGGGGGGGTCTAGCCAAAAACATTCAGTACTTC. This translates into CASSPRGGGLAKNIQYF.

The chain has TRBV19 and TRBJ1-2, with D unresolved. Germline CDR1 LNHDA, CDR2 SQIVND (reference sequence). The CDR3 consists of 13 residues. V was trimmed by 5 bases and J by 2 bases, leaving 9 bases between them. CDR3 bases: TGTGCCAGTAGTCCTTGGCAGAACTATGGCTACACCTTC. Amino acid sequence: CASSPWQNYGYTF.

The chain uses TRBV4-2 and TRBJ2-7; weak D call: TRBD1 (6 bases). CDR1 and CDR2 from the germline V gene are LGHNA and YNFKEQ. Between the trimmed V and J ends, which lost 3 bases and 4 bases, there was a span of 13 bases. The CDR3 length is 14 residues. The CDR3, as DNA: TGTGCCAGCAGCCACCAGGGGAACTCGTACGAGCAGTACTTC. It encodes CASSHQGNSYEQYF.

This clone was picked up a small number of times. The chain links TRBV4-2 to TRBJ2-7; D is perhaps TRBD1 (5 bases). Trimming cost V 2 bases and J 4 bases, with 6 bases left between them. Germline CDR1 and CDR2: LGHNA and YNFKEQ. The CDR3 is 12 amino acids. In nucleotides, the CDR3 is TGTGCCAGCAGCCAAAGGGGTTACGAGCAGTACTTC. Translating gives CASSQRGYEQYF.

J is TRBJ1-5 and V is TRBV19; no clear D. CDR1 and CDR2 (germline): LNHDA, SQIVND (reference sequence). V shed 1 base and J shed 5 bases, with 6 bases lying between them. The length of the CDR3 is 13 residues. Here the CDR3 DNA reads TGTGCCAGTAGTATAGCGGTCTATCAGCCCCAGCATTTT. The encoded protein is CASSIAVYQPQHF.

The rearrangement links TRBV3-1 (or the pseudogene TRBV3-2) to TRBJ2-3; tentative D call: TRBD2 (6 bases). The length of the CDR3 is 14 residues. Germline V gene data show CDR1 as LGHDT and CDR2 as YNNKEL (reference sequence). Trimming removed 6 bases at V and 5 bases at J, with 15 bases between. Here the CDR3 reads CASRRSGWGDTQYF. The CDR3 bases are TGTGCCAGCAGACGCAGCGGGTGGGGAGATACGCAGTATTTT.

This chain joins TRBV11-2 and TRBJ2-1; no reliable D call. The V gene lost 5 bases and the J gene lost 5 bases, with 10 bases spanning the gap. CDR3 length: 13 amino acids. Germline CDR1 and CDR2: SGHAT and FQNNGV. The CDR3 spells CASSVWSDNEQFF. CDR3 DNA: TGTGCCAGCAGCGTGTGGTCTGACAATGAGCAGTTCTTC.

About this clone itself: This sample includes further DNA sequences coding for the same CDR3. This chain connects TRBV27 to TRBJ2-3; D possibly corresponds to TRBD1 (5 bases). CDR1 is MNHEY, CDR2 SMNVEV, per germline (reference sequence). CDR3 size: 13 residues. Between the trimmed V and J ends, which lost 3 bases and 1 base, there was a span of 5 bases. The DNA of the CDR3 is TGTGCCAGCAGTTTCAGGGGCACAGATACGCAGTATTTT. Translating it yields CASSFRGTDTQYF.

The J gene is TRBJ1-5, the V gene TRBV7-2, with D possibly TRBD1 on 6 matching bases. The CDR3 sequence is 14 residues long. Germline V gene sequence: CDR1 SGHTA, CDR2 FQGNSA. The V gene lost 7 bases and the J gene lost 2 bases, with 12 bases spanning the gap. The DNA of the CDR3 is TGTGCCAGCACCCTGGGGGCGGGCAATCAGCCCCAGCATTTT. Translated: CASTLGAGNQPQHF.

This clone was counted between two and nine times. The chain links TRBV7-9 to TRBJ2-7; possible D gene TRBD1, 6 bases. The V gene's germline CDR1 is SEHNR and CDR2 FQNEAQ (reference sequence). The V and J ends lost 1 base and 7 bases respectively, with 11 bases between them. This CDR3 has 13 amino acids. The CDR3 spells CASSLVVQGEQYF. In nucleotides, the CDR3 is TGTGCCAGCAGCTTAGTGGTACAGGGTGAGCAGTACTTC.

V and J are TRBV10-3 and TRBJ2-5, with D possibly TRBD1 on 5 matching bases. This CDR3 spans 15 amino acids. V lost 3 bases and J 0 bases, leaving 11 bases between the germline ends. CDR1 is ENHRY and CDR2 is SYGVKD in the germline V gene. The CDR3 sequence: CAISDWGQNQETQYF. In nucleotides, the CDR3 is TGTGCCATCAGTGATTGGGGCCAAAACCAAGAGACCCAGTACTTC.